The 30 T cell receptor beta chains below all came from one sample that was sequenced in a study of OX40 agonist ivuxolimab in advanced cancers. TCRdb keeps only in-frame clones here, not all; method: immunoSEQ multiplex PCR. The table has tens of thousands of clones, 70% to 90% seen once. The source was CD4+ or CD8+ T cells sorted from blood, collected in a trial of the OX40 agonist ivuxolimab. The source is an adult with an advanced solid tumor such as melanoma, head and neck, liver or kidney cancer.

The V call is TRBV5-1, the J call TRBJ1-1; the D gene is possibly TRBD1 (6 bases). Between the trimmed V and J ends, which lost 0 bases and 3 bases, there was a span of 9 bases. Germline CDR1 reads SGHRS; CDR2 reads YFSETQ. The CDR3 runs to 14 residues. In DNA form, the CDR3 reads TGCGCCAGCAGCTTGGCCGGACAGCACACTGAAGCTTTCTTT. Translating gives CASSLAGQHTEAFF. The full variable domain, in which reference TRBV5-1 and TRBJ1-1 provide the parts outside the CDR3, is KAGVTQTPRYLIKTRGQQVTLSCSPISGHRSVSWYQQTPGQGLQFLFEYFSETQRNKGNFPGRFSGRQFSNSRSEMNVSTLELGDSALYLCASSLAGQHTEAFFGQGTRLTVV.

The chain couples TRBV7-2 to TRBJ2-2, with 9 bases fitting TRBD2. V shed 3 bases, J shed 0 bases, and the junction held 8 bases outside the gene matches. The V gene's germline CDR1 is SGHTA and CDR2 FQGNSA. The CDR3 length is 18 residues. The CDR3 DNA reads TGTGCCAGCAGCTTCAGAAGCGGGGGGTACGCGAACACCGGGGAGCTGTTTTTT. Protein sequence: CASSFRSGGYANTGELFF. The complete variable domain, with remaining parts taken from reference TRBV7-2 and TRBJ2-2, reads GAGVSQSPSNKVTEKGKDVELRCDPISGHTALYWYRQSLGQGLEFLIYFQGNSAPDKSGLPSDRFSAERTGGSVSTLTIQRTQQEDSAVYLCASSFRSGGYANTGELFFGEGSRLTVL.

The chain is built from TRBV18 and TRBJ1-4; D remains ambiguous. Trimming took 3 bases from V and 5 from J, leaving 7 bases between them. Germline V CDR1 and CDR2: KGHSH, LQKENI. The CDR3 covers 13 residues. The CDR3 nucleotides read TGTGCCAGCTCACCGGGCAGCAATGAAAAACTGTTTTTT. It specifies CASSPGSNEKLFF.

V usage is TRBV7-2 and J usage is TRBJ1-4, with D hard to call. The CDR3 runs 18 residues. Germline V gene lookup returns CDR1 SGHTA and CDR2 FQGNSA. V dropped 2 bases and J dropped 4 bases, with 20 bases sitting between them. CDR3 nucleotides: TGTGCCAGCAGCTTATTGGGATGGTCTGGCAGGAGTAATGAAAAACTGTTTTTT. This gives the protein CASSLLGWSGRSNEKLFF.

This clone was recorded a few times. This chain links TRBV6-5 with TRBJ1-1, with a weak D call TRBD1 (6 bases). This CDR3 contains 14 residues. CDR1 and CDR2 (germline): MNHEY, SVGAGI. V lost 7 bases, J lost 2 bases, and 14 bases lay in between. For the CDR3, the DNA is TGTGCCAGCACTGGGGGGACAAGAAACACTGAAGCTTTCTTT. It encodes CASTGGTRNTEAFF.

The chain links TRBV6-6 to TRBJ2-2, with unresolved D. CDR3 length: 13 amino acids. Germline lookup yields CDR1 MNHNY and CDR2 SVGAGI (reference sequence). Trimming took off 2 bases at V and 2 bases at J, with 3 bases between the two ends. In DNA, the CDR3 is TGTGCCAGCAGTTACCCTAACACCGGGGAGCTGTTTTTT. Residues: CASSYPNTGELFF.

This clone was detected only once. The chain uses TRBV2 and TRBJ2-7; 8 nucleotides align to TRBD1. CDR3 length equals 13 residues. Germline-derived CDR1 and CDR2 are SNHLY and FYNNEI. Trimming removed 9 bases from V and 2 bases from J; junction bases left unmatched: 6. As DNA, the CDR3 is TGTGCCAGTACCGGGACAGGAGCCTACGAGCAGTACTTC. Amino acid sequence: CASTGTGAYEQYF.

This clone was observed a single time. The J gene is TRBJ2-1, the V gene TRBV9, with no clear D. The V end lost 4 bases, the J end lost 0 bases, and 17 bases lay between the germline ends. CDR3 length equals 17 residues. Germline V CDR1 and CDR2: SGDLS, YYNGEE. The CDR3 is CASSHRPAVSSYNEQFF. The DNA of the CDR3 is TGTGCCAGCAGCCACCGTCCAGCAGTCAGCTCCTACAATGAGCAGTTCTTC. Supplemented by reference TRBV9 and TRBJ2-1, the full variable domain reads DSGVTQTPKHLITATGQRVTLRCSPRSGDLSVYWYQQSLDQGLQFLIQYYNGEERAKGNILERFSAQQFPDLHSELNLSSLELGDSALYFCASSHRPAVSSYNEQFFGPGTRLTVL.

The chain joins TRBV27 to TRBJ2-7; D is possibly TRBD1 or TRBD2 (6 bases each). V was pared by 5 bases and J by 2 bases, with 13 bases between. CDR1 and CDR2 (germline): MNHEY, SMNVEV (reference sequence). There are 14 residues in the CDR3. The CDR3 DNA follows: TGTGCCAGCAGTAGGGGGGACGCTACCTACGAGCAGTACTTC. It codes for CASSRGDATYEQYF.

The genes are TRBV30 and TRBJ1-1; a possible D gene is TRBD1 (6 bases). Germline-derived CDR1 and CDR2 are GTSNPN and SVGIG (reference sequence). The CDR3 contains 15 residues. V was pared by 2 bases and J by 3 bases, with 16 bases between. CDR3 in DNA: TGTGCCTGGAGTTTGCGGGGGCTCATAGACACTGAAGCTTTCTTT. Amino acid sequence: CAWSLRGLIDTEAFF.

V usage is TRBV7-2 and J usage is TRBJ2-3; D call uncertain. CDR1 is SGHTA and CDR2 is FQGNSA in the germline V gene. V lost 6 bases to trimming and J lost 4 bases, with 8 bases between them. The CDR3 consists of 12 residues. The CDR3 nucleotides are TGTGCCAGCAGAGCGACGGCAGATACGCAGTATTTT. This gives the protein CASRATADTQYF.

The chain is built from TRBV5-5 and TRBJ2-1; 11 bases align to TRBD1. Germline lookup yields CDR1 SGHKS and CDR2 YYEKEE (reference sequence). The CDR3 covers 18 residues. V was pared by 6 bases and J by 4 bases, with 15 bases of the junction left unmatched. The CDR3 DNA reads TGTGCCAGCACCCAACTCCCCGGGACAGGGGGTGGGTACAATGAGCAGTTCTTC. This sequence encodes CASTQLPGTGGGYNEQFF.

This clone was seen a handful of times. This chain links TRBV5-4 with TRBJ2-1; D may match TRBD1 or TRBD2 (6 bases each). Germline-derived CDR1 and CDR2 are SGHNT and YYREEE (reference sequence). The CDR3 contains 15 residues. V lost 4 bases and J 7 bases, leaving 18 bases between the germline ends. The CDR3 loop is CASSQTGTGVNEQFF. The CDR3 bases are TGTGCCAGCAGCCAAACAGGGACGGGGGTAAATGAGCAGTTCTTC.

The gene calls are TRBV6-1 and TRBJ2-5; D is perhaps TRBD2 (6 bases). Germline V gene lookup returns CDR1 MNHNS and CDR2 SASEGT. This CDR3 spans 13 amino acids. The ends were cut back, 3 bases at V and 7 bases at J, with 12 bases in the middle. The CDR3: CASSDIPGGTQYF. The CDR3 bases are TGTGCCAGCAGTGACATACCCGGGGGGACCCAGTACTTC.

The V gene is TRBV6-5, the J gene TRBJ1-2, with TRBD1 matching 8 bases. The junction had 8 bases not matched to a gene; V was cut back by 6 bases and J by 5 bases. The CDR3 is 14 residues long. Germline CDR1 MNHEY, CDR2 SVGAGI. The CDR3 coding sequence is TGTGCCAGCAGCCACCGGGACAGGCTTTATGGCTACACCTTC. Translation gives CASSHRDRLYGYTF.

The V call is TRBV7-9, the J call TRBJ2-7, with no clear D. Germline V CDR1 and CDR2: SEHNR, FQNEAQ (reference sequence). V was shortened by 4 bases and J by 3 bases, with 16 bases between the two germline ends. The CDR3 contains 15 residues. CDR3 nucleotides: TGTGCCAGCAGCTCGGGTGGGCCTACCTTCTACGAGCAGTACTTC. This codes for CASSSGGPTFYEQYF.

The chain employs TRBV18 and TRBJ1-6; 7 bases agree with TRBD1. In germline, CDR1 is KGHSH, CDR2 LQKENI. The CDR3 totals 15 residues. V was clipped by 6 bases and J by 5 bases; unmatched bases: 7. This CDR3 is CASSSTGSNNSPLHF. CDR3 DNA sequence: TGTGCCAGCTCCTCGACAGGGTCAAATAATTCACCCCTCCACTTT.

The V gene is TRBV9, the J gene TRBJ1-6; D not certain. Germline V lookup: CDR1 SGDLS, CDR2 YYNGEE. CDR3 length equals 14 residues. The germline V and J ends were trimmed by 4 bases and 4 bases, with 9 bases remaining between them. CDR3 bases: TGTGCCAGCAGCCTGGGAACTTATAATTCACCCCTCCACTTT. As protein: CASSLGTYNSPLHF.

The CDR3 region has the DNA TGTGCCAGCAGCTTCGGGGCAGGGGGCTCAGAGACCCAGTACTTC. It codes for CASSFGAGGSETQYF. The chain links TRBV7-6 to TRBJ2-5, with TRBD1 matching over 8 bases. Trimming at V came to 3 bases and at J to 4 bases, leaving 7 bases not matched to a gene. Germline CDR1 and CDR2: SGHVS and FNYEAQ. The CDR3 covers 15 residues.

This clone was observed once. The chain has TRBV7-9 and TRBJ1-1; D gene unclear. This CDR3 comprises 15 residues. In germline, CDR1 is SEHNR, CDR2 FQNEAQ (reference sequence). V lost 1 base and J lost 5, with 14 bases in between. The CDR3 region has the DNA TGTGCCAGCAGCTTAGAACGCGGAATGTGGACTGAAGCTTTCTTT. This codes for CASSLERGMWTEAFF.

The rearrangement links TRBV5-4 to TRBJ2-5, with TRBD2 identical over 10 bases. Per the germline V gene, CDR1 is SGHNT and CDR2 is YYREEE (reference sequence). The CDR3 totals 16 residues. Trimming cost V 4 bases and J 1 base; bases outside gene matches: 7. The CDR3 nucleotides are TGTGCCAGCAGCCAACGACTAGCGGGCCCCCAAGAGACCCAGTACTTC. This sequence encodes CASSQRLAGPQETQYF.

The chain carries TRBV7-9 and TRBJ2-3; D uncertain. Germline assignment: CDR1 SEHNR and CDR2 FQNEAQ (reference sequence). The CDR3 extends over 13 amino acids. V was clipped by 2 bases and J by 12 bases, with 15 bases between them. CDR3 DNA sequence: TGTGCCAGCAGCTTATTAGGGTCCCCCCTACAGTATTTT. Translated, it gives CASSLLGSPLQYF.

CDR3 region: CASTPPDEQYF. CDR3 nucleotide sequence: TGTGCCAGTACCCCCCCGGACGAGCAGTACTTC. The genes are TRBV19 and TRBJ2-7; D is unclear. Looked up from germline, CDR1 is LNHDA and CDR2 is SQIVND (reference sequence). The CDR3 is made up of 11 amino acids. Trimming removed 7 bases at V and 5 bases at J, with 9 bases between.

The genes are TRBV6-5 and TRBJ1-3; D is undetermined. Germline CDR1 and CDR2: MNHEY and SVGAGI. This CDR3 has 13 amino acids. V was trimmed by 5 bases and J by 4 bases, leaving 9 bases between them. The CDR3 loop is CASSPAAGNTIYF. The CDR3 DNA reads TGTGCCAGCAGTCCGGCCGCCGGAAACACCATATATTTT.

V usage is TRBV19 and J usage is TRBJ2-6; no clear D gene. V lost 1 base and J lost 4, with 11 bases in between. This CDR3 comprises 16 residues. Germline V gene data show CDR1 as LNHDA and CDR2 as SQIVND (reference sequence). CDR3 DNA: TGTGCCAGTAGTATAGCACAGATGTCGGGGGCCAACGTCCTGACTTTC. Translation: CASSIAQMSGANVLTF.

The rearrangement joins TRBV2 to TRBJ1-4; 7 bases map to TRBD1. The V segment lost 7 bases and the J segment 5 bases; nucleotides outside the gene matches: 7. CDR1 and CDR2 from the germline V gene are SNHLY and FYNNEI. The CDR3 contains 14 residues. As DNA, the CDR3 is TGTGCCAGCAACCCGACAGGGCAGAATGAAAAACTGTTTTTT. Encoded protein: CASNPTGQNEKLFF.

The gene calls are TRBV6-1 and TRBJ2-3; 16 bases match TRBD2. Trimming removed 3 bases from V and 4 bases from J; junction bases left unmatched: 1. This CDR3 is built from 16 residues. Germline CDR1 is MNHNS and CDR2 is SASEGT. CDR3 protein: CASSEGLAGGADTQYF. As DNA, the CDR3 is TGTGCCAGCAGTGAGGGACTAGCGGGGGGGGCAGATACGCAGTATTTT.

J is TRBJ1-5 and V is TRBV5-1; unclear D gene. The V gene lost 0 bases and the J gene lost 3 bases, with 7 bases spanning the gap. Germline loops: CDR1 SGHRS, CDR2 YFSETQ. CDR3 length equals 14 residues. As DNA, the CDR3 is TGCGCCAGCAGCTTGGGGGTGGACAATCAGCCCCAGCATTTT. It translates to CASSLGVDNQPQHF.

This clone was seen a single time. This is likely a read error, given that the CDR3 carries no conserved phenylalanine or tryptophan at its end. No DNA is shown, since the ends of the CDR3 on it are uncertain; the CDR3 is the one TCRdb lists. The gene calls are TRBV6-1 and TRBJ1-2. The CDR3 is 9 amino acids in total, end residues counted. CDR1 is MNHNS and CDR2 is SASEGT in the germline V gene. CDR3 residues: CASSSPWTI.

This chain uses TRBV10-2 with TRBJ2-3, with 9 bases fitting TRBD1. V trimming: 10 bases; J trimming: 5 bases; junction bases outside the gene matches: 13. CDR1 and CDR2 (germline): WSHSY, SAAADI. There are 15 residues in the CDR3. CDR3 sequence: CATVTGTGLQDTQYF. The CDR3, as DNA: TGCGCCACCGTAACCGGGACAGGGTTGCAAGATACGCAGTATTTT.